The TCR beta chain under discussion was sequenced for a study of blood T cell repertoires in COVID-19. Study at large: Acute and convalescent COVID-19 specimens originated in the United States, Italy and Spain. In each case, the material was cDNA or gDNA derived from T cells, B-cell-depleted T cells, or PBMCs.

The CDR3 consists of 17 residues. In germline, CDR1 is KGHSH, CDR2 LQKENI. V was shortened by 3 bases and J by 4 bases, with 19 bases between the two germline ends. Per the study methods: Estimates of nucleated cell counts were drawn from the amplification of reference gene primers. Sequencing used immunoSEQ multiplex PCR; TCRdb keeps in-frame clones, though not all of them. V and J calls plus clone size are reproduced from that table; the DNA served to infer D and trimming. Of some 270,000 clones in the sample, around 90% were seen once. Sequencing input: peripheral blood. The sequence was obtained from a man in his fifties or sixties with acute or convalescent COVID-19. V and J are TRBV18 and TRBJ1-3; possibly TRBD1 for D (5 bases). The CDR3 region has the DNA TGTGCCAGCTCACCTCGGGGCGGGAATCAAGACGGAAACACCATATATTTT. Translated, it gives CASSPRGGNQDGNTIYF.